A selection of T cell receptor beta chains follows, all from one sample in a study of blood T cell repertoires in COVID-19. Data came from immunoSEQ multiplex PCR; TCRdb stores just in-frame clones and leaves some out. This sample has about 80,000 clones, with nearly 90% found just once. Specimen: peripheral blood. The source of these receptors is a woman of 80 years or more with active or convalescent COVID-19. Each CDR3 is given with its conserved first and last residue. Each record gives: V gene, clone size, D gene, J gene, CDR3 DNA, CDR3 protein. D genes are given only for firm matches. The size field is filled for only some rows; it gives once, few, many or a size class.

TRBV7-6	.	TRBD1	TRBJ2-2	TGTGCCAGCAGCCCCGGGACAGGGGGCACCGGGGAGCTGTTTTTT	CASSPGTGGTGELFF
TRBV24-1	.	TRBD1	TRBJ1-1	TGTGCCACCAGCAAACAGGGGACTGAAGCTTTCTTT	CATSKQGTEAFF
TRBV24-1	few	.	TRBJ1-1	TGTGCCACCAGTGACCTGGACAGTGAAGCTTTCTTT	CATSDLDSEAFF
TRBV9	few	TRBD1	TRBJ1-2	TGTGCCAGCAGCGTCGACAGGGGCGATGGCTACACCTTC	CASSVDRGDGYTF
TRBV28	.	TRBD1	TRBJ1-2	TGTGCCAGCAGCCGCTACGGGACAGTCTATGGCTACACCTTC	CASSRYGTVYGYTF
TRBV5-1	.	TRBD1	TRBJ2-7	TGCGCCAGCAGCTTGGCCGGGTGGACAGGGGTCTACGAGCAGTACTTC	CASSLAGWTGVYEQYF
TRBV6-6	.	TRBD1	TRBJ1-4	TGTGCCAGCCGCCCGGGACAGCGAAATGAAAAACTGTTTTTT	CASRPGQRNEKLFF
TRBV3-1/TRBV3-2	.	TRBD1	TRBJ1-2	TGTGCCAGCAGCCAAGTTCCGGGACAGAACTATGGCTACACCTTC	CASSQVPGQNYGYTF
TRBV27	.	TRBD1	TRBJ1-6	TGTGCCAGCAGTTTGTACCGGGACAGGGGTGGTCCCCTCCACTTT	CASSLYRDRGGPLHF
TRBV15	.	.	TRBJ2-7	TGTGCCACCAGCAGAGGCCGGGACTCCTACGAGCAGTACTTC	CATSRGRDSYEQYF
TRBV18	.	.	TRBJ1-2	TGTGCCAGCTCGACGGAGTATGGCTACACCTTC	CASSTEYGYTF
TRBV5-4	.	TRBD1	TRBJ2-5	TGTGCCAGCAGCCTCGCCGGGACAGGGGTACAAGAGACCCAGTACTTC	CASSLAGTGVQETQYF
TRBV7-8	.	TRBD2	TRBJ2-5	TGTGCCAGCAGCTCCCGGACTAGCGGGTTCCAAGAGACCCAGTACTTC	CASSSRTSGFQETQYF
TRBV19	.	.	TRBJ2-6	TGTGCCAGTATTTCCAGGTCTGGGGCCAACGTCCTGACTTTC	CASISRSGANVLTF
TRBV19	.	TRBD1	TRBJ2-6	TGTGCCAGTAGAATCACAGGGGGTGCTGGGGCCAACGTCCTGACTTTC	CASRITGGAGANVLTF
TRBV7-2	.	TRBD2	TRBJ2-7	TGTGCCAGCAGCATGGGTTCGGGAGGAAGCTCCTACGAGCAGTACTTC	CASSMGSGGSSYEQYF
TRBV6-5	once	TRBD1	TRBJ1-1	TGTGCCAGCACCCCCCCCTCCAGGGGGACTGAAGCTTTCTTT	CASTPPSRGTEAFF
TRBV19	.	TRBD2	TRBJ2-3	TGTGCCAGTAGTATAATGATGCTAGCGGGTTTTACAGATACGCAGTATTTT	CASSIMMLAGFTDTQYF
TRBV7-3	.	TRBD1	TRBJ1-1	TGTGCCAGCGCCACAGGGGGCGCGTCCACTGAAGCTTTCTTT	CASATGGASTEAFF
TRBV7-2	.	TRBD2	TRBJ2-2	TGTGCCAGCAGCTTAGTAGCGGGAGGGGGCGGGGAGCTGTTTTTT	CASSLVAGGGGELFF
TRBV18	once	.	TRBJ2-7	TGTGCCAGCTCAGCTAGTGACTACGAGCAGTACTTC	CASSASDYEQYF
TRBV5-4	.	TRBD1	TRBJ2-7	TGTGCCAGCAGCTTAGGGCAGGGGGCCCCCTACGAGCAGTACTTC	CASSLGQGAPYEQYF
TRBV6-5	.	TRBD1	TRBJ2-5	TGTGCCGGTACAGGGGGAGAGACCCAGTACTTC	CAGTGGETQYF
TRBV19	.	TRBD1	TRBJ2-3	TGTGCCAGTAGTTCTCGACAGGGGTTTGCAGATACGCAGTATTTT	CASSSRQGFADTQYF
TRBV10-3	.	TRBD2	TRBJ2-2	TGTGCCATCACGGGGGGGGCATACTCGAACACCGGGGAGCTGTTTTTT	CAITGGAYSNTGELFF
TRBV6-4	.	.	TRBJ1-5	TGTGCCAGCAGTGACTGGGCAGGGATCGGTGGTCAGCCCCAGCATTTT	CASSDWAGIGGQPQHF
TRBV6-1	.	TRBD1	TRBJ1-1	TGTGCCAGCAGTGAATTCTCGAGGGGACCCGGGACAGGGGGCACTGAAGCTTTCTTT	CASSEFSRGPGTGGTEAFF
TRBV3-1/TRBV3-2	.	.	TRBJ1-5	TGTGCCAGCAGCCAGGGGGCTACCTCAGGGGCCCAGCATTTT	CASSQGATSGAQHF
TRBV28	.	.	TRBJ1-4	TGTGCCAGCAGTTCACCAGGGGATGAAAAACTGTTTTTT	CASSSPGDEKLFF
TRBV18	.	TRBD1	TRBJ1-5	TGTGCCAGCTCCCGAGGGACAGGGGATCAGCCCCAGCATTTT	CASSRGTGDQPQHF
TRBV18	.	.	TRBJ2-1	TGTGCCAGCTCACCTTGGGCGGGAAAGGGAGATGAGCAGTTCTTC	CASSPWAGKGDEQFF
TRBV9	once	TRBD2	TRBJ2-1	TGTGCCAGCAGCGTAGGTCAGACCGGGACTAGCTGGGTCTTC	CASSVGQTGTSWVF
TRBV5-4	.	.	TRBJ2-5	TGTGCCAGCAGCTTGGAAGTCCAGGGTGGCAAGACCCAGTACTTC	CASSLEVQGGKTQYF
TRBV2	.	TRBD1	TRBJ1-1	TGTGCCAGCAGTACACAGGGGTTAACTGAAGCTTTCTTT	CASSTQGLTEAFF
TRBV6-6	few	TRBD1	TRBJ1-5	TGTGCCAGCAGCCGAGGGACAGGGGGCGAGATTCAGCCCCAGCATTTT	CASSRGTGGEIQPQHF
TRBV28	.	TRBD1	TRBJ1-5	TGTGCCAGCAGCAGCCGGGACAGGAATCAGCCCCAGCATTTT	CASSSRDRNQPQHF
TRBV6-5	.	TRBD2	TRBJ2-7	TGTGCCAGCACCGAGAGTCGGGAGGGGTCCTACGAGCAGTACTTC	CASTESREGSYEQYF
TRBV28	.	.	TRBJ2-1	TGTGCCAGCAGTCGAAACCCCAGGTACTCCTACAATGAGCAGTTCTTC	CASSRNPRYSYNEQFF
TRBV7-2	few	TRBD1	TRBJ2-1	TGTGCCAGCAGCCGCGGACAGGGTGAGCGTGAGCAGTTCTTC	CASSRGQGEREQFF
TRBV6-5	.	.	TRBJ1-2	TGTGCCAGCAGTTACTCGAGAAGGGGGTTTGGCTACACCTTC	CASSYSRRGFGYTF
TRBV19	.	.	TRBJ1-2	TGTGCCAGTAGCTCGACGGGTGGCTACACCTTC	CASSSTGGYTF
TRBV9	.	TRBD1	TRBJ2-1	TGTGCCAGCAGCCCGGGGACAGGGATTGGCAATGAGCAGTTCTTC	CASSPGTGIGNEQFF
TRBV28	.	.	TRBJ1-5	TGTGCCAGCAGTTCCAGCGGGGGGATCAAAAATCAGCCCCAGCATTTT	CASSSSGGIKNQPQHF
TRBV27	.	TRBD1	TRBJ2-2	TGTGCCAGCAGGTCACCAGGGGGTCCCACCGGGGAGCTGTTTTTT	CASRSPGGPTGELFF
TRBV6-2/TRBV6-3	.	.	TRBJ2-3	TGTGCCAGCAGCCCGAGGACTGTCTCTTGGAGCACAGATACGCAGTATTTT	CASSPRTVSWSTDTQYF
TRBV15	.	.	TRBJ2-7	TGTGCCACCAGCAGGCTCCCAGGGGGGATGCCCTACGAGCAGTACTTC	CATSRLPGGMPYEQYF
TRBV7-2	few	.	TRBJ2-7	TGTGCCAGCAGCTTAAACAGCATGAACGAGCAGTACTTC	CASSLNSMNEQYF
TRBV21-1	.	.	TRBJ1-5	TGTGCCAGAACCCGGGACAGGCCGCTTGGCCGCGTGAGCAATCAGCCCCAGCATTTT	CARTRDRPLGRVSNQPQHF
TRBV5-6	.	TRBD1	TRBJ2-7	TGTGCCAGCAGCTTGGGGACAGGAATATCCTACGAGCAGTACTTC	CASSLGTGISYEQYF
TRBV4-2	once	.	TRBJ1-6	TGTGCCAGCAGCCAAGTGAGGGATACGAATTCACCCCTCCACTTT	CASSQVRDTNSPLHF
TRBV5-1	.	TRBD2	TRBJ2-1	TGCGCCAGCAGCTTGGGACTAGCGGGGATCTACAATGAGCAGTTCTTC	CASSLGLAGIYNEQFF
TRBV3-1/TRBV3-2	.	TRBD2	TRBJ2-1	TGTGCCAGCAGCCGCGGGAGTACGTACAATGAGCAGTTCTTC	CASSRGSTYNEQFF
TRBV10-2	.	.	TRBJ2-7	TGCGCCAGCAGTGTTGGCAGCGGGCGATCCTACGAGCAGTACTTC	CASSVGSGRSYEQYF
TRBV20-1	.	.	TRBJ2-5	TGCAGTCAGGGCCAACAAGAGACCCAGTACTTC	CSQGQQETQYF
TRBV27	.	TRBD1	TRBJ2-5	TGTGCCAGCAGTGACTCGGACAGGGGCCAGGAGACCCAGTACTTC	CASSDSDRGQETQYF
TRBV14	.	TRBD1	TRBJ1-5	TGTGCCAGCAAGTTACAGGGGGCGAGGAATCAGCCCCAGCATTTT	CASKLQGARNQPQHF
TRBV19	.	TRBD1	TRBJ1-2	TGTGCCAGTAGTTATACGACAGGGTTGTACTATGGCTACACCTTC	CASSYTTGLYYGYTF
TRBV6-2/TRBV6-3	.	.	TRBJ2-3	TGTGCCTGCAGCCTACTACCCACAGATACGCAGTATTTT	CACSLLPTDTQYF
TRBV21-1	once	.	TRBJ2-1	TGTGCCAGCAGCAAAGGGTCTGCGGGAGGGTCTTGGGTTTACAATGAGCAGTTCTTC	CASSKGSAGGSWVYNEQFF
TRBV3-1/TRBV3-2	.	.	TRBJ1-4	TGTGCCAGCAGCCAAAACAGTGCAACTAATGAAAAACTGTTTTTT	CASSQNSATNEKLFF